Below, one T cell receptor beta chain is given with its context. In its sample, this clonotype was seen a few times. Its antigen specificity is not known. The sample holds no much larger clone one base away, and base qualities are not on file. The TCR beta CDR3 regions were amplified from RNA transcripts. For the first round of RT-PCR on the TCR CDR3, the HTBI primer set was used together with the Qiagen OneStep RT-PCR kit. Libraries were constructed in a second round of multiplex PCR, after which size selection and purification were carried out. Sequencing of the libraries was done on an Illumina HiSeq2000 using paired-end 100 bp reads. The study's processing was this. SOAPnuke was used to process the raw data, throwing out any read that contained adapters or uncalled bases, had a mean Phred below 15, or lacked an exact constant-primer or identifier match. High-quality paired reads were merged using COPE v1.2.5, and each unique nucleotide sequence was defined as a clonotype. MiTCR v1.1 was used to align clonotypes to the IMGT TRBV, TRBD and TRBJ reference segments. Only V-J combinations with frequency above 0.0001, covering roughly 99% of repertoires, were analysed. The TCS score was defined as the ratio of F50 (clonal expansion) to E x V (chaos), calculated using BLOSUM62-based TCRdist between CDR3 peptides within each V-J. Welch's t-statistics and random forest reduced around 510 V-J features to 10 to 15, which were used in a naive Bayes classifier (R e1071). TCRdb took the public reads, trimmed them with fastp at Q25, ran MiXCR for clone calling and kept in-frame beta chains. Each CDR3 protein appears once, grouped with its most common genes and DNA. The V and J calls were determined by TCRdb, not by the authors. Across this sample there are hundreds of thousands of distinct CDR3 sequences, with around 13% seen only once. Approximately 35% of the sample is in the top ten clones.

Inclusive of the bounding cysteine and phenylalanine, the CDR3 is 13 residues long. CDR3 DNA only is kept here, 39 bases in frame from base 1. CDR1 MNHEY and CDR2 SVGEGT are derived from the germline V gene. V is shortened by 2 bases, J by 6 bases, and the region joining them spans 9 bases. The entry originates in a study of T cells in Graves' hyperthyroidism and ophthalmopathy (dated by TCRdb to the late 2010s). Study-wide context: Peripheral blood samples were taken at the time of initial diagnosis, prior to any treatment. In addition, the study compared T-cell repertoires in thyroid tissue and in blood from 6 or 7 Graves' hyperthyroidism patients. Prospective prediction of ophthalmopathy was tested in an independent validation cohort of fewer than 20 hyperthyroidism patients and around 16 patients who later progressed to ophthalmopathy. A discovery cohort of around 98 patients, approximately 45 with Graves' ophthalmopathy and about 60 with stable Graves' hyperthyroidism, was used to find distinguishing TCR V-J signatures. The paper describes TCR Vbeta CDR3 sequencing of 135 peripheral blood samples, made up of roughly 40 ophthalmopathy patients, roughly 80 hyperthyroidism patients and 17 progressor patients. After sampling, hyperthyroidism patients received methimazole starting at 30 mg daily, and ophthalmopathy patients received high-dose intravenous methylprednisolone. The roughly 90 discovery patients were divided at random into training and test sets in a 7:3 ratio.

Ophthalmopathy patients had moderately to severely active disease, Clinical Activity Score of at least 3, NOSPECS grade of at least 4, and duration under 3 months. Any patient with an uncontrolled infection, another autoimmune disease, pregnancy or lactation was excluded. Diagnoses were based on clinical symptoms, serum thyroxine and TRAb, thyroid ultrasound and orbital computed tomography. PBMCs were isolated from approximately 10 ml of fresh peripheral blood by Ficoll-Paque density gradient centrifugation. Total RNA was extracted with Trizol reagent, and quality was checked on an Agilent 2100 Bioanalyzer. Study-level results and caveats: In validation, the model predicted progression to ophthalmopathy with over 65% sensitivity and roughly 75% specificity, a median of 6.5 months before onset. Most expanded thyroid clonotypes (frequency above 0.001) were also detected in blood, suggesting blood repertoires may reflect thyroid immune responses. No statistical method was used to fix the sample size in advance, and group allocation was not hidden from the investigators. Ophthalmopathy was separated from stable hyperthyroidism by a 13 V-J signature model, with 85% to 90% sensitivity and about 81% specificity obtained in cross-validation and 80%/75% obtained in testing.

The sequence derives from a woman in her thirties or forties with Graves' ophthalmopathy. The V gene is TRBV6-2 or TRBV6-3 and the J gene is TRBJ2-3; no D segment can be confidently identified. The sequenced sample consisted of blood. The sequenced DNA is TGTGCCAGCAGTTACGGAGAACGGGATACGCAGTATTTT. Translated, this is CASSYGERDTQYF.